The clone carrying this T cell receptor beta chain ranks as medium-sized in terms of frequency. The read falls 3 residues short of the CDR3 end, and the missing part is taken from the germline J gene. This sample was taken from a study of Tregs in tolerant kidney transplant recipients. Mixed chimerism was transient after nonmyeloablative marrow transplants from related graft donors. Unstimulated Tregs (CD4+CD25+CD127-) and CD4+CD25- non-Tregs were sorted from PBMCs. The CDR3 length is 14 residues. CDR1 and CDR2 (germline): MNHEY, SVGEGT. Trimming removed 2 bases from V and 1 base from J, with 8 bases in between. Clones were sequenced by immunoSEQ multiplex PCR, and TCRdb holds only the in-frame ones, with some missing. Its listing shows some 25,000 clones.

This TCR came from a human patient who received a combined kidney and bone marrow transplant. Some T cells here may be from the graft donor. The material was CD4+ T cells from blood (PBMCs), obtained 6 months after the transplant. The chain is built from TRBV6-2 or TRBV6-3 and TRBJ1-1, with D possibly TRBD1 on 6 matching bases. CDR3 DNA, as far as it was read: TGTGCCAGCAGTTACCAGACAGGGAACACTGAA. Its translation: CASSYQTGNTE. The complete CDR3 protein is CASSYQTGNTEAFF.